Shown below are 26 T cell receptor beta chains from a single sample sequenced in a study of shared clonotypes between healthy human individuals (dated by TCRdb to 2018 to 2020). Library method: the immunoSEQ multiplex PCR assay. TCRdb holds this immuneACCESS table with in-frame rearrangements only. Some clones are missing; in checked studies, unresolved V genes explain under half, and the rest has no known cause. Across this sample there are more than 400,000 clones, with roughly 80% seen only once. The top ten hold more than 10% of the sample. Sequencing was carried out using PBMCs. The receptors originated from a woman aged 40 to 50 in good health. Some clones in this sample may be carry-over from other donors' samples.

The J gene is TRBJ2-3, the V gene TRBV18, with 7 bases fitting TRBD2. The trim removed 5 bases at V and 1 base at J, leaving 6 bases unmatched. This CDR3 region has 15 residues. Germline-derived CDR1 and CDR2 are KGHSH and LQKENI. The CDR3 sequence: CASSTNRGGTDTQYF. DNA for the CDR3: TGTGCCAGCTCAACGAATCGGGGGGGCACAGATACGCAGTATTTT.

The chain joins TRBV7-9 to TRBJ1-2; D is unclear. Trimming took 3 bases from V and 2 from J, leaving 7 bases between them. Germline CDR1 reads SEHNR; CDR2 reads FQNEAQ (reference sequence). The CDR3 is made up of 13 amino acids. The CDR3 DNA sequence: TGTGCCAGCAGCTTGGAGGAAAACTATGGCTACACCTTC. Protein sequence: CASSLEENYGYTF.

The CDR3 loop is CASSIRQVPYGYTF. In DNA form, the CDR3 reads TGTGCCAGTAGTATACGGCAGGTCCCCTATGGCTACACCTTC. The chain uses TRBV19 and TRBJ1-2; D gene uncertain. This CDR3 region has 14 residues. Trimming took off 2 bases at V and 4 bases at J, with 11 bases between the two ends. Germline CDR1 reads LNHDA; CDR2 reads SQIVND (reference sequence).

V usage is TRBV11-2 and J usage is TRBJ2-2; 8 bases map to TRBD2. Trimming took 0 bases from V and 5 from J; bases not matched to a gene: 8. The CDR3 consists of 17 residues. The V gene's germline CDR1 is SGHAT and CDR2 FQNNGV. In DNA, the CDR3 is TGTGCCAGCAGCTTAGAACACGGGAGGGCCGGAACCGGGGAGCTGTTTTTT. Amino acid sequence: CASSLEHGRAGTGELFF. The whole variable domain, remainder taken from reference TRBV11-2 and TRBJ2-2, is EAGVAQSPRYKIIEKRQSVAFWCNPISGHATLYWYQQILGQGPKLLIQFQNNGVVDDSQLPKDRFSAERLKGVDSTLKIQPAKLEDSAVYLCASSLEHGRAGTGELFFGEGSRLTVL.

The chain joins TRBV5-1 to TRBJ2-7, with 7 bases that match TRBD1. Germline CDR1 and CDR2: SGHRS and YFSETQ. With V trimmed by 1 base and J by 3 bases, 4 bases remained unmatched. The CDR3 runs 14 residues. CDR3 nucleotide sequence: TGCGCCAGCAGCTTGTCGCAGGGGGTCTACGAGCAGTACTTC. Its translation is CASSLSQGVYEQYF. Based on the CDR3 plus reference TRBV5-1 and TRBJ2-7, the full variable domain is KAGVTQTPRYLIKTRGQQVTLSCSPISGHRSVSWYQQTPGQGLQFLFEYFSETQRNKGNFPGRFSGRQFSNSRSEMNVSTLELGDSALYLCASSLSQGVYEQYFGPGTRLTVT.

The gene calls are TRBV7-8 and TRBJ2-7, with TRBD2 matching 9 bases. Germline CDR1 is SGHVS and CDR2 is FQNEAQ. The trim removed 4 bases at V and 1 base at J, leaving 5 bases unmatched. CDR3 size: 15 residues. The CDR3 is CASSSWLAGSYEQYF. CDR3 sequence (DNA): TGTGCCAGCAGCTCCTGGCTAGCGGGATCCTACGAGCAGTACTTC. The variable domain in full, with the rest retrieved from reference TRBV7-8 and TRBJ2-7, is GAGVSQSPRYKVAKRGQDVALRCDPISGHVSLFWYQQALGQGPEFLTYFQNEAQLDKSGLPSDRFFAERPEGSVSTLKIQRTQQEDSAVYLCASSSWLAGSYEQYFGPGTRLTVT.

The chain couples TRBV19 to TRBJ2-3; TRBD2 matches 8 bases. V shed 8 bases, J shed 0 bases, and the junction held 4 bases outside the gene matches. CDR1 is LNHDA and CDR2 is SQIVND in the germline V gene (reference sequence). The CDR3 is made up of 14 amino acids. CDR3 region: CASQQRESTDTQYF. The DNA of the CDR3 is TGTGCCAGTCAACAGCGGGAGAGCACAGATACGCAGTATTTT.

J is TRBJ2-3 and V is TRBV7-3, with D uncertain. The ends were cut back, 5 bases at V and 2 bases at J, with 8 bases in the middle. This CDR3 contains 13 residues. From germline, CDR1 is SGHTA and CDR2 FQGTGA. The CDR3 DNA reads TGTGCCAGCAGCCCACCGGCCACAGATACGCAGTATTTT. Translated, it gives CASSPPATDTQYF.

Comments on this clone: The likely explanation is a read error, given a far larger clone one base away. Additional DNA sequences in this sample encode the identical CDR3. The chain uses TRBV7-2 and TRBJ2-2; D may be TRBD1 (6 bases). The CDR3 runs 16 residues. Germline V CDR1 and CDR2: SGHTA, FQGNSA. The CDR3 nucleotides are TGTGCCAGCAGCCTGGACAGCGACCTTAACACCGGGGAGCTGTTTTTC. Encoded protein: CASSLDSDLNTGELFF. The entire variable domain, with the rest obtained from reference TRBV7-2 and TRBJ2-2, is as follows: GAGVSQSPSNKVTEKGKDVELRCDPISGHTALYWYRQSLGQGLEFLIYFQGNSAPDKSGLPSDRFSAERTGGSVSTLTIQRTQQEDSAVYLCASSLDSDLNTGELFFGEGSRLTVL.

CDR3 nucleotides: TGTGCCAGCAGACCCCGAGGGGGCTATGGCTACACCTTC. This encodes CASRPRGGYGYTF. V is TRBV6-5 and J is TRBJ1-2; possible D gene TRBD1, 6 bases. The CDR3 has 13 amino acids. With 6 bases removed from V and 4 bases from J, the gap between germline ends came to 12 bases. Germline V CDR1 and CDR2: MNHEY, SVGAGI.

With regard to this clone: Other DNA sequences in this sample translate to the same CDR3. V usage is TRBV5-1 and J usage is TRBJ1-5, with D unclear. Germline V lookup: CDR1 SGHRS, CDR2 YFSETQ. Trimming left V 0 bases short and J 2 bases short, with 6 bases between. This CDR3 is 14 amino acids long. CDR3: CASSLVGGNQPQHF. The CDR3 region has the DNA TGCGCCAGCAGCTTGGTGGGAGGCAATCAGCCCCAGCATTTT.

V and J are TRBV6-1 and TRBJ2-3, with D perhaps given as TRBD1 or TRBD2 (5 bases each). The CDR3 extends over 14 amino acids. Germline CDR1 reads MNHNS; CDR2 reads SASEGT. Trimming pared 7 bases from V and 3 bases from J, leaving 14 bases between. DNA for the CDR3: TGTGCCAGCAAACGGGGCGGTATAACAGATACGCAGTATTTT. It encodes CASKRGGITDTQYF.

The chain combines TRBV5-8 with TRBJ2-7, with TRBD2 as a possible D gene (6 bases). The CDR3 loop spans 16 amino acids. The germline CDR1 and CDR2 sequences are SGHTS and YDEGEE. Trimming removed 0 bases from V and 4 bases from J, with 17 bases in between. CDR3 bases: TGTGCCAGCAGCTTGGGGTCCGGGGACCGGGGGTACGAGCAGTACTTC. Residues: CASSLGSGDRGYEQYF.

The chain is built from TRBV6-5 and TRBJ1-1; 7 positions agree with TRBD1. The CDR3 extends over 14 amino acids. After removal of 4 bases from V and 10 bases from J, the junction contained 12 bases not matched to a gene. Germline loops: CDR1 MNHEY, CDR2 SVGAGI. The CDR3 is CASSSTRTGQRAFF. The CDR3, as DNA: TGTGCCAGCAGTTCTACAAGGACAGGACAGCGAGCTTTCTTT.

This rearrangement joins TRBV2 to TRBJ1-2; unclear D gene. Germline values: CDR1 SNHLY, CDR2 FYNNEI. Trimming stripped 6 bases from V and 4 bases from J, with 9 bases between. This CDR3 has 12 amino acids. The CDR3 here is CASRPGSYGYTF. The CDR3 DNA sequence: TGTGCCAGCAGGCCGGGCAGCTATGGCTACACCTTC.

With regard to this clone: Compared with germline, one end of the junction differs, possibly owing to a read error. The chain joins TRBV5-1 to TRBJ1-1, with a possible D match to TRBD1 (5 bases). This CDR3 region has 14 residues. The germline CDR1 and CDR2 sequences are SGHRS and YFSETQ. The CDR3 DNA is TGCACCAGCAGCCCCGGTGGGGGAGGCACTGAAGCTTTCTTT. This translates into CTSSPGGGGTEAFF. Full variable domain (outside the CDR3, taken from reference TRBV5-1 and TRBJ1-1): KAGVTQTPRYLIKTRGQQVTLSCSPISGHRSVSWYQQTPGQGLQFLFEYFSETQRNKGNFPGRFSGRQFSNSRSEMNVSTLELGDSALYLCTSSPGGGGTEAFFGQGTRLTVV.

The chain links TRBV6-6 to TRBJ2-7; 7 positions agree with TRBD1. Germline CDR1 reads MNHNY; CDR2 reads SVGAGI (reference sequence). Trimming took 6 bases from V and 0 from J; bases not matched to a gene: 5. This CDR3 contains 14 residues. The CDR3 sequence: CASSRDSFSYEQYF. The CDR3, as DNA: TGTGCCAGCAGCCGGGACAGTTTCTCCTACGAGCAGTACTTC.

V gene TRBV18 combines with J gene TRBJ2-2; D remains unclear. Germline V gene sequence: CDR1 KGHSH, CDR2 LQKENI. This CDR3 has 13 amino acids. The V and J ends lost 3 bases and 6 bases respectively, with 8 bases between them. The CDR3 coding sequence is TGTGCCAGCTCACCTCGGACCTCCGGGGAGCTGTTTTTT. Amino acid sequence: CASSPRTSGELFF.

As concerns this clone: At one boundary the junction diverges from the germline segment, which might be a read error. The J gene is TRBJ2-1, the V gene TRBV29-1, with 7 bases matching TRBD1. The CDR3 loop spans 14 amino acids. CDR1 and CDR2 (germline): SQVTM, ANQGSEA. The DNA for the CDR3 is TGCAGCGCTGAACCGGGACAGCCCAACAATGAGCAGTTCTTC. It codes for CSAEPGQPNNEQFF.

This sequence joins TRBV28 and TRBJ2-7; TRBD1 matches 10 bases. The CDR3 totals 15 residues. V lost 6 bases, J lost 5 bases, and 10 bases stayed unmatched. Germline values: CDR1 MDHEN, CDR2 SYDVKM. The CDR3 DNA is TGTGCCAGCAGGCCCGGGACAGGGGTCGTTGACGAGCAGTACTTC. This sequence encodes CASRPGTGVVDEQYF. Full variable domain (outside the CDR3, taken from reference TRBV28 and TRBJ2-7): DVKVTQSSRYLVKRTGEKVFLECVQDMDHENMFWYRQDPGLGLRLIYFSYDVKMKEKGDIPEGYSVSREKKERFSLILESASTNQTSMYLCASRPGTGVVDEQYFGPGTRLTVT.

This chain uses TRBV29-1 with TRBJ1-5; a weak D match, TRBD1 (6 bases). Trimming stripped 5 bases from V and 5 bases from J, with 13 bases between. This CDR3 has 13 residues. Germline CDR1 reads SQVTM; CDR2 reads ANQGSEA. CDR3 in amino acids: CSVSTGNHQPQHF. DNA for the CDR3: TGCAGCGTTTCAACAGGGAACCATCAGCCCCAGCATTTT.

The rearrangement uses TRBV7-8 and TRBJ1-5; possibly TRBD1 for D (6 bases). The CDR3 is 16 residues long. V gave up 2 bases and J gave up 1 base, with 12 bases separating them. CDR1 SGHVS and CDR2 FQNEAQ come from the germline V gene. The CDR3, as DNA: TGTGCCAGCAGCTTACAGGGGAGAGGGAGCAATCAGCCCCAGCATTTT. Its translation: CASSLQGRGSNQPQHF.

This clone has just one count. Only one base separates this from a far larger clonotype, so it likely reflects a read error. The genes are TRBV6-1 and TRBJ2-5; 10 bases match TRBD1. Per germline, CDR1 MNHNS and CDR2 SASEGT. V trimming: 0 bases; J trimming: 5 bases; junction bases outside the gene matches: 6. This CDR3 contains 16 residues. For the CDR3, the DNA is TGTGCCAGCAGTGAAGCGGAGGGACAGGGGTATGAGACCCAGTACTTC. Its protein is CASSEAEGQGYETQYF.

Concerning this clone: In the same sample, other DNA sequences code for this CDR3. V gene TRBV20-1 combines with J gene TRBJ2-7; TRBD2 might be the D (6 bases). The V and J ends lost 4 bases and 4 bases respectively, with 8 bases between them. Germline assignment: CDR1 DFQATT and CDR2 SNEGSKA (reference sequence). There are 11 residues in the CDR3. CDR3: CSANAGYEQYF. The CDR3 nucleotides read TGCAGTGCTAACGCGGGGTACGAGCAGTACTTC.

The gene calls are TRBV5-4 and TRBJ2-5, with TRBD2 matching 10 bases. CDR3 length: 15 residues. Germline assignment: CDR1 SGHNT and CDR2 YYREEE (reference sequence). V lost 4 bases to trimming and J lost 4 bases; unmatched junction nucleotides: 7. For the CDR3, the DNA is TGTGCCAGCAGCCGCCGACTAGCGGGTCCAGAGACCCAGTACTTC. As protein: CASSRRLAGPETQYF.

This chain links TRBV2 with TRBJ1-1; D not certain. CDR3 length: 13 amino acids. Trimming removed 4 bases from V and 4 bases from J, with 10 bases in between. Germline V gene sequence: CDR1 SNHLY, CDR2 FYNNEI. The DNA for the CDR3 is TGTGCCAGCAGTGTTGGGTTCTCCACTGAAGCTTTCTTT. Protein sequence: CASSVGFSTEAFF.